The present T cell receptor (beta chain) was sequenced within a study of control samples from healthy donors and cancer patients. Generated by immunoSEQ multiplex PCR, the TCRdb table keeps only in-frame clones and is missing some. Among 100,000 to 150,000 clones, 80% to 95% were seen once, and the ten largest hold around 6%. Between the trimmed V and J ends, which lost 1 base and 3 bases, there was a span of 13 bases. CDR1 is SEHNR and CDR2 is FQNEAQ in the germline V gene (reference sequence). The CDR3 spans 16 residues. The chain is built from TRBV7-9 and TRBJ2-4; possibly TRBD2 for D (6 bases). The sequenced sample was blood. The source of this sequence is a man younger than 30 in good health. The CDR3 protein is CASSLVGGLIKNIQYF. The CDR3 DNA sequence: TGTGCCAGCAGCTTAGTTGGGGGGTTGATCAAAAACATTCAGTACTTC.